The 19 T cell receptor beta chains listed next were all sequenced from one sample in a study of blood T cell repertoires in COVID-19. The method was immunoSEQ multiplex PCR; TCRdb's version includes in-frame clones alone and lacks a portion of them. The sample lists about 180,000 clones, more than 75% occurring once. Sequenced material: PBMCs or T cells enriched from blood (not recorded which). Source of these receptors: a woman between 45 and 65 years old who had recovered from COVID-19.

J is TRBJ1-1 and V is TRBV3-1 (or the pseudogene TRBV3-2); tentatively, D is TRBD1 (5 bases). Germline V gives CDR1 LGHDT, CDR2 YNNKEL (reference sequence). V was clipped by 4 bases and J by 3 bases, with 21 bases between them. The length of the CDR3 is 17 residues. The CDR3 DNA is TGTGCCAGCAGCCCAGGACGGTCCAGCACGGGGGACACTGAAGCTTTCTTT. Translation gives CASSPGRSSTGDTEAFF.

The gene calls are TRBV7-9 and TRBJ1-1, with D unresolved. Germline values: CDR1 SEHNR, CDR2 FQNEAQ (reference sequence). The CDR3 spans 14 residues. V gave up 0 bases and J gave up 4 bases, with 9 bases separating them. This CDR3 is CASSLARQITEAFF. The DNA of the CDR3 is TGTGCCAGCAGCTTAGCCAGACAAATCACTGAAGCTTTCTTT.

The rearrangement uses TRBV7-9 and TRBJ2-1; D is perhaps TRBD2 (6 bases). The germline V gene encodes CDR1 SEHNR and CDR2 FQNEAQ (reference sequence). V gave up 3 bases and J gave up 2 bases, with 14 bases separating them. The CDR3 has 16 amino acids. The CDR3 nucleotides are TGTGCCAGCAGCTTGAGCCGACTAGTTACCTACAATGAGCAGTTCTTC. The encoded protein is CASSLSRLVTYNEQFF.

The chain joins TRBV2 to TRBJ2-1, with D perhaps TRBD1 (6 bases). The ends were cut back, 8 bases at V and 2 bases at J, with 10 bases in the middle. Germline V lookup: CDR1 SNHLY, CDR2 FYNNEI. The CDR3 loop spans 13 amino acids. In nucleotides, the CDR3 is TGTGCCAGCCAGCGACAGGCCTACAATGAGCAGTTCTTC. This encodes CASQRQAYNEQFF.

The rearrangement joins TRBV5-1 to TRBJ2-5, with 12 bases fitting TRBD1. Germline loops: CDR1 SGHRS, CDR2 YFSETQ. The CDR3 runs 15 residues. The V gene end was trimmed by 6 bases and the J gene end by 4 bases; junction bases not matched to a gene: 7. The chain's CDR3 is CASMAGQGAGETQYF. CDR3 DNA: TGCGCCAGCATGGCGGGACAGGGGGCCGGAGAGACCCAGTACTTC.

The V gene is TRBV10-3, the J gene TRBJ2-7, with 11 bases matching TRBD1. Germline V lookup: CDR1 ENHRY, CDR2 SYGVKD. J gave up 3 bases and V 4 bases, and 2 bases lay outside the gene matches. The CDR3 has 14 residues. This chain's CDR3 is CAISVGTGGYEQYF. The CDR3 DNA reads TGTGCCATCAGTGTTGGGACAGGGGGCTACGAGCAGTACTTC.

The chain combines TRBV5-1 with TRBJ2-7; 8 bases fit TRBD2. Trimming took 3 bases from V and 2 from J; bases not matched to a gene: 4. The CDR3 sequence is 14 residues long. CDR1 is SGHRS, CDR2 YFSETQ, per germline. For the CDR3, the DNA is TGCGCCAGCAGCTCAACTAGCGGAGCCTACGAGCAGTACTTC. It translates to CASSSTSGAYEQYF.

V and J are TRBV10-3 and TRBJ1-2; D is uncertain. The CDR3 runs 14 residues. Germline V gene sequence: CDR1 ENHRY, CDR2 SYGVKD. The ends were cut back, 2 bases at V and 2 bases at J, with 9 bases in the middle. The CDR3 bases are TGTGCCATCAGTGAGGGAGGAACCAACTATGGCTACACCTTC. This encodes CAISEGGTNYGYTF.

In DNA, the CDR3 is TGTGCCAGCAGTTTAGAGGGGCGCGAGCAGTACTTC. This translates into CASSLEGREQYF. V gene TRBV12-3 or TRBV12-4 combines with J gene TRBJ2-7; D might be TRBD1 (5 bases). CDR3 length: 12 residues. V was trimmed by 1 base and J by 6 bases, leaving 7 bases between them.

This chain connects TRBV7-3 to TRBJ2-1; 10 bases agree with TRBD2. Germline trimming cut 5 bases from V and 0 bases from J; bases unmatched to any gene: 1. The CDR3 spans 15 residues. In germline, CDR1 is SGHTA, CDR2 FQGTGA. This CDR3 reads CASSPSGSSYNEQFF. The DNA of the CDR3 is TGTGCCAGCAGCCCTAGCGGGAGCTCCTACAATGAGCAGTTCTTC.

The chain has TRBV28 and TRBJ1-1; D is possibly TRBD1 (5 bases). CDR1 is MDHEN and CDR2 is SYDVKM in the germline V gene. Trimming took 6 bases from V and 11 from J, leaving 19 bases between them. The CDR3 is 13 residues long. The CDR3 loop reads CASSQGSGLRAFF. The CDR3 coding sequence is TGTGCCAGCAGCCAAGGGTCAGGGTTGAGGGCTTTCTTT.

The CDR3 nucleotides read TGTGCCAGCAGCCCCTTACCGGGACACTACTTCTACGAGCAGTACTTC. Its protein is CASSPLPGHYFYEQYF. The chain employs TRBV11-2 and TRBJ2-7; D is possibly TRBD1 (6 bases). CDR3 length: 16 residues. Looked up from germline, CDR1 is SGHAT and CDR2 is FQNNGV. Trimming stripped 5 bases from V and 3 bases from J, with 20 bases between.

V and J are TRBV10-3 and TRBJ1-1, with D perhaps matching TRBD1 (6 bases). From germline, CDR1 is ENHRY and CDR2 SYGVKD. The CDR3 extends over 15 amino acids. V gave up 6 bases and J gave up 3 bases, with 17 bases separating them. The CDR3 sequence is CAIRDIRGGYTEAFF. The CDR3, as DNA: TGTGCCATCAGGGATATCAGGGGAGGGTACACTGAAGCTTTCTTT.

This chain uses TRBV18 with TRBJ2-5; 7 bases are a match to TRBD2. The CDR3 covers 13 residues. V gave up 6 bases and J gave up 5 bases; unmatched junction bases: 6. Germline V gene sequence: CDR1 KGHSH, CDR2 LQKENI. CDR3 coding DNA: TGTGCCAGCTCGGGGGGGTCTCAGGAGACCCAGTACTTC. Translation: CASSGGSQETQYF.

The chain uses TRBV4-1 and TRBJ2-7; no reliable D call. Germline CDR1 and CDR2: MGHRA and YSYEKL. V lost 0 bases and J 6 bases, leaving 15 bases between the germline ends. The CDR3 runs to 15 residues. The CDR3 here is CASSQDSEDRGEQYF. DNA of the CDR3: TGCGCCAGCAGCCAAGATTCCGAGGATCGTGGCGAGCAGTACTTC.

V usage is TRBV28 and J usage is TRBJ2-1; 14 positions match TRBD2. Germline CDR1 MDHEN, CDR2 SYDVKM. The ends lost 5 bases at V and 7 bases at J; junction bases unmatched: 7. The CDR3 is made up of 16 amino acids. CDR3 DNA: TGTGCCAGCAGTCGAATCGGGACTAGCGGGAGTAATGAGCAGTTCTTC. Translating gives CASSRIGTSGSNEQFF.

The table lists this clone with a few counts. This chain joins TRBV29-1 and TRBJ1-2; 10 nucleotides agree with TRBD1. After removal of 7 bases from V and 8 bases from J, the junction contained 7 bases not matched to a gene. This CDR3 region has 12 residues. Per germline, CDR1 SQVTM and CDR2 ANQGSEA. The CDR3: CSDGTGAGGYTF. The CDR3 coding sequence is TGCAGCGATGGGACAGGGGCTGGGGGCTACACCTTC.

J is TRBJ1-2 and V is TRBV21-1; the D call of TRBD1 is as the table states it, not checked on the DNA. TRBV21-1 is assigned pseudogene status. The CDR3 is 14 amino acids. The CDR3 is CASASTGPSYGYTF. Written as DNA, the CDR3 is TGTGCCAGCGCGAGCACAGGGCCCTCCTATGGCTACACCTTC.

The CDR3: CASSSRTSGTEKSYEQYF. The CDR3 DNA reads as TGTGCCAGCTCATCAAGGACTAGCGGGACCGAAAAATCCTACGAGCAGTACTTC. The chain employs TRBV18 and TRBJ2-7; 12 bases map to TRBD2. CDR1 KGHSH and CDR2 LQKENI come from the germline V gene. This CDR3 is 18 amino acids long. The ends lost 5 bases at V and 1 base at J; junction bases unmatched: 12.